This T cell receptor (beta chain) was captured by sequencing in a study of chemoradiotherapy in HPV16-positive cancers. Study context: Candidate HPV-specific clones and shared TCR motifs came from two HPV16-positive patients.

Libraries were prepared by immunoSEQ multiplex PCR; TCRdb keeps only in-frame clonotypes and omits some of them. The repertoire holds approximately 30,000 clones, with approximately 88% as singletons. Germline V lookup: CDR1 KGHSH, CDR2 LQKENI. V lost 3 bases to trimming and J lost 8 bases; unmatched junction nucleotides: 3. The length of the CDR3 is 12 residues. The sequence came from a human donor with HPV-associated anogenital cancer. This material consisted of blood, taken from a patient who underwent chemoradiotherapy. The V call is TRBV18, the J call TRBJ1-2; 7 positions agree with TRBD1. CDR3 sequence (DNA): TGTGCCAGCTCACCCACAGGGGTCGGCTACACCTTC. Residues: CASSPTGVGYTF.